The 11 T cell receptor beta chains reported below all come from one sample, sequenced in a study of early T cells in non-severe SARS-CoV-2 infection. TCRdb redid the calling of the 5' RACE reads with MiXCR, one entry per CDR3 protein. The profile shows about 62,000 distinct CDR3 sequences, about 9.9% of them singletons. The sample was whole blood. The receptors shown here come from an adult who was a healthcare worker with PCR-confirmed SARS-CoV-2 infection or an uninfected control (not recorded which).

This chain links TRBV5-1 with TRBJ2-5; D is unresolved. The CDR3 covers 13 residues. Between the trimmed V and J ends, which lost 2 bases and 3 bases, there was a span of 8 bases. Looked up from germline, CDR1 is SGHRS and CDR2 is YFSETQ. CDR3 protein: CASSFGVKETQYF. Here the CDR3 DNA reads TGCGCCAGCAGCTTTGGGGTAAAAGAGACCCAGTACTTC.

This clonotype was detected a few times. The CDR3 region has the DNA TGTGCCAGCAGCTTGGATCGTTGGGGGCCGCGCCCCAACTCTGGAAACACCATATATTTT. Translating it yields CASSLDRWGPRPNSGNTIYF. V is TRBV5-6 and J is TRBJ1-3, with D perhaps matching TRBD1 (6 bases). The CDR3 contains 20 residues. Germline lookup yields CDR1 SGHDT and CDR2 YYEEEE. V lost 0 bases and J lost 0, with 22 bases in between. Variable domain in full (rest from reference TRBV5-6 and TRBJ1-3): DAGVTQSPTHLIKTRGQQVTLRCSPKSGHDTVSWYQQALGQGPQFIFQYYEEEERQRGNFPDRFSGHQFPNYSSELNVNALLLGDSALYLCASSLDRWGPRPNSGNTIYFGEGSWLTVV.

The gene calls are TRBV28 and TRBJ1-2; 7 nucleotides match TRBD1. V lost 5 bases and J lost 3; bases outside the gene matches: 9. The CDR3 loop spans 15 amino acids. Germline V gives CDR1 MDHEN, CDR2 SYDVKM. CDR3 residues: CASSSHGTADYGYTF. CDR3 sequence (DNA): TGTGCCAGCAGTAGCCACGGGACAGCAGACTATGGCTACACCTTC.

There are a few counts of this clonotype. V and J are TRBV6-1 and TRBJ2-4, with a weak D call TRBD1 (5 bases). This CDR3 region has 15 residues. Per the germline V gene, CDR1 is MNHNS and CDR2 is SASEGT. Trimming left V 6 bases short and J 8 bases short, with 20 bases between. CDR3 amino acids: CASRGWTPEGHIQYF. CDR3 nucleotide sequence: TGTGCCAGCAGGGGATGGACACCCGAAGGGCACATTCAGTACTTC.

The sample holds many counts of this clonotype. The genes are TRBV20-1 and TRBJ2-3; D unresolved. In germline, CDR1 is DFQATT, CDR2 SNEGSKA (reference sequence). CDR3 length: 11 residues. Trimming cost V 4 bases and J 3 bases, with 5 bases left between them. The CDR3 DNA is TGCAGTGCTAAAGTTACAGATACGCAGTATTTT. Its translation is CSAKVTDTQYF.

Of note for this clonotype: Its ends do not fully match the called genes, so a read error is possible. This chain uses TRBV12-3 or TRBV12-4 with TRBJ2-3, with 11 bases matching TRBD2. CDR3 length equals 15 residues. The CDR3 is CASSVAGGLGDTQYF. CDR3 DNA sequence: TGTGCCAGCAGTGTAGCGGGGGGGCTGGGAGATACGCAGTATTTT.

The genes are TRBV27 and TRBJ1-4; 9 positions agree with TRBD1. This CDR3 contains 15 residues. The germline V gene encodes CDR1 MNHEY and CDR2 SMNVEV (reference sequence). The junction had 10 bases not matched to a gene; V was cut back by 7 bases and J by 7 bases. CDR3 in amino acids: CASKARGQGGEKLFF. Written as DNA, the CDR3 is TGTGCCAGCAAGGCAAGGGGACAGGGAGGTGAAAAACTGTTTTTT.

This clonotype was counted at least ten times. DNA of the CDR3: TGCAGTGCTAGTACGTTTCAGGGCAATCAGCCCCAGCATTTT. This codes for CSASTFQGNQPQHF. V and J are TRBV20-1 and TRBJ1-5; D not resolved. Trimming stripped 3 bases from V and 2 bases from J, with 11 bases between. Germline V gene sequence: CDR1 DFQATT, CDR2 SNEGSKA (reference sequence). The CDR3 covers 14 residues.

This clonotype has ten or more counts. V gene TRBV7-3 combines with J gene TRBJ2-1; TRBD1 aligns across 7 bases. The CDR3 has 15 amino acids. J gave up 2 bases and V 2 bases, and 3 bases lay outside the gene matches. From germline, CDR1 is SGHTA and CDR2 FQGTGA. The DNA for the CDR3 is TGTGCCAGCAGCTTACAAGGGGGCACCTACAATGAGCAGTTCTTC. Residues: CASSLQGGTYNEQFF.

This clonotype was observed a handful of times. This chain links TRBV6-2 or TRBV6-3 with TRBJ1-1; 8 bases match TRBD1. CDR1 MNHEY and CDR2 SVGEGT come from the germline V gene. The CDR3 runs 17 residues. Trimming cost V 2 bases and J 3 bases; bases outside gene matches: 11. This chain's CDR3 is CASSYVRTGNGDTEAFF. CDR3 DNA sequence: TGTGCCAGCAGTTACGTCCGGACAGGGAATGGGGACACTGAAGCTTTCTTT.

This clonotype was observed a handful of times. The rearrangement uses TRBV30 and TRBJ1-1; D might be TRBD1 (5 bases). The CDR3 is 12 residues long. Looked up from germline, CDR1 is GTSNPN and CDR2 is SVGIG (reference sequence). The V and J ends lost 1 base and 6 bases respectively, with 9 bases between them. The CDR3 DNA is TGTGCCTGGAGTGCAGGGCGGCCTGAAGCTTTCTTT. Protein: CAWSAGRPEAFF.